The 19 T cell receptor beta chains below were found in one sample sequenced in a study of metastatic and nonmetastatic thyroid tumors. There were no patients who had received any treatment before thyroid surgery. Using MiXCR, TCRdb re-called clones from the PCR reads. This table holds 23,000 or so clones, about a quarter found once. Sequences were obtained from blood. The receptors shown here come from a female donor with papillary thyroid cancer or a benign thyroid nodule (not recorded which). Some clones in this sample may be carry-over from other donors' samples.

In its sample, this clone was seen many times. The V call is TRBV11-1, the J call TRBJ2-7, with 8 nucleotides matching TRBD1. Germline V CDR1 and CDR2: SGHAT, FQDESV (reference sequence). Trimming cost V 4 bases and J 4 bases; bases outside gene matches: 12. The CDR3 is 16 amino acids. This chain's CDR3 is CASSSITGTGPYEQYF. Written as DNA, the CDR3 is TGTGCCAGCAGCTCCATTACCGGGACAGGACCGTACGAGCAGTACTTC. Full variable domain (missing parts from reference TRBV11-1 and TRBJ2-7): EAEVAQSPRYKITEKSQAVAFWCDPISGHATLYWYRQILGQGPELLVQFQDESVVDDSQLPKDRFSAERLKGVDSTLKIQPAELGDSAMYLCASSSITGTGPYEQYFGPGTRLTVT.

This sequence joins TRBV11-1 and TRBJ1-1, with 7 nucleotides matching TRBD1. From germline, CDR1 is SGHAT and CDR2 FQDESV (reference sequence). V was clipped by 3 bases and J by 8 bases; unmatched bases: 15. CDR3 length equals 16 residues. CDR3 sequence reads: CASSLTGRLERLEAFF. Here the CDR3 DNA reads TGTGCCAGCAGCTTGACAGGGAGGTTAGAGAGGTTAGAAGCTTTCTTT.

Many counts were recorded for this clone. The V gene is TRBV6-2 or TRBV6-3, the J gene TRBJ1-2, with 7 bases fitting TRBD1. Losses at the gene ends were 5 bases for V and 6 bases for J; bases not matched to a gene: 6. The CDR3 runs 13 residues. Germline V lookup: CDR1 MNHEY, CDR2 SVGEGT. The CDR3, as DNA: TGTGCCAGCAGTCGGGACAGCCTGGATGGCTACACCTTC. Translated: CASSRDSLDGYTF.

This clone was recorded at least ten times. The chain is built from TRBV11-2 and TRBJ2-1, with D possibly being TRBD2 (6 bases). Trimming shortened V by 4 bases and J by 7 bases, and 11 bases separated the two germline ends. The CDR3 runs to 13 residues. CDR1 is SGHAT and CDR2 is FQNNGV in the germline V gene. The chain's CDR3 is CASSSTSKNEQFF. CDR3 DNA: TGTGCCAGCAGCTCGACTAGTAAGAATGAGCAGTTCTTC. Drawing the rest from reference TRBV11-2 and TRBJ2-1, the complete variable domain is EAGVAQSPRYKIIEKRQSVAFWCNPISGHATLYWYQQILGQGPKLLIQFQNNGVVDDSQLPKDRFSAERLKGVDSTLKIQPAKLEDSAVYLCASSSTSKNEQFFGPGTRLTVL.

This clone showed up many times. The chain joins TRBV4-3 to TRBJ2-3; D might be TRBD2 (6 bases). CDR1 is LGHNA, CDR2 YSLEER, per germline. The CDR3 runs 15 residues. Trimming shortened V by 2 bases and J by 0 bases, and 9 bases separated the two germline ends. The CDR3 is CASSQYGGSTDTQYF. CDR3 in DNA: TGCGCCAGCAGCCAATACGGAGGGAGCACAGATACGCAGTATTTT.

About this clone itself: A much larger clonotype is one base distant, so this may be a read error. Written as DNA, the CDR3 is TGCATCGTTGGGACAGAACAATACTTC. Protein: CIVGTEQYF. This chain links TRBV29-1 with TRBJ2-5, with 7 bases that match TRBD1. This CDR3 comprises 9 residues. Germline CDR1 and CDR2: SQVTM and ANQGSEA.

The chain carries TRBV10-1 and TRBJ2-7; D gene uncertain. This CDR3 comprises 12 residues. Germline CDR1 and CDR2: WNHNN and SYGVQD (reference sequence). Trimming removed 3 bases at V and 3 bases at J, with 6 bases between. CDR3 amino acids: CASSETDYEQYF. The CDR3 DNA reads as TGCGCCAGCAGTGAAACAGACTACGAGCAGTACTTC.

This clone was counted at least ten times. This CDR3 is also generated by other DNA sequences in the sample. V is TRBV20-1 and J is TRBJ2-5; D is uncertain. The CDR3 consists of 11 residues. With 3 bases removed from V and 3 bases from J, the gap between germline ends came to 5 bases. Germline V gene data show CDR1 as DFQATT and CDR2 as SNEGSKA (reference sequence). The CDR3, as DNA: TGCAGTGCTAGCGGAGAAGAGACCCAGTACTTC. It yields the protein CSASGEETQYF.

Many counts were recorded for this clone. The chain carries TRBV19 and TRBJ2-1, with TRBD1 matching over 7 bases. The trim removed 10 bases at V and 0 bases at J, leaving 21 bases unmatched. The length of the CDR3 is 19 residues. Per the germline V gene, CDR1 is LNHDA and CDR2 is SQIVND (reference sequence). The CDR3 region has the DNA TGTGCCACTCAAGGGGGCCTACTTGATCCGGGAAACTCCTACAATGAGCAGTTCTTC. It encodes CATQGGLLDPGNSYNEQFF.

Comment on this clone: Without the conserved terminal phenylalanine or tryptophan, this CDR3 likely stems from a read error. The chain recombines TRBV28 with TRBJ1-5; 9 bases map to TRBD1. Germline CDR1 MDHEN, CDR2 SYDVKM. CDR3 length: 14 residues. CDR3 amino acids: CASRLTGGKQPQHV. In DNA form, the CDR3 reads TGTGCCAGCAGACTCACAGGGGGCAAGCAGCCCCAGCATGTG.

The V and J genes are TRBV12-3 or TRBV12-4 and TRBJ1-2; weak D call: TRBD1 (5 bases). The CDR3 contains 14 residues. Between the trimmed V and J ends, which lost 6 bases and 2 bases, there was a span of 13 bases. The CDR3 loop reads CASRMGRNNYGYTF. The CDR3 nucleotides are TGTGCCAGCAGAATGGGACGAAACAACTATGGCTACACCTTC.

This clone was seen many times. This chain uses TRBV7-9 with TRBJ2-5; tentative D call: TRBD1 (6 bases). The V end lost 3 bases, the J end lost 5 bases, and 10 bases lay between the germline ends. Germline V gene data show CDR1 as SEHNR and CDR2 as FQNEAQ (reference sequence). This CDR3 has 13 residues. The CDR3 loop is CASSLDTGETQYF. CDR3 sequence (DNA): TGTGCCAGCAGCTTGGACACAGGGGAGACCCAGTACTTC. Filled out from reference TRBV7-9 and TRBJ2-5, the complete variable domain reads DTGVSQNPRHKITKRGQNVTFRCDPISEHNRLYWYRQTLGQGPEFLTYFQNEAQLEKSRLLSDRFSAERPKGSFSTLEIQRTEQGDSAMYLCASSLDTGETQYFGPGTRLLVL.

The chain joins TRBV20-1 to TRBJ1-2; TRBD1 matches at 9 bases. Per the germline V gene, CDR1 is DFQATT and CDR2 is SNEGSKA (reference sequence). This CDR3 is 15 amino acids long. V lost 2 bases, J lost 6 bases, and 10 bases stayed unmatched. CDR3 sequence (DNA): TGCAGTGCTAGATTCCGAGACAGGGGGGTAGATGGCTACACCTTC. Amino acid sequence: CSARFRDRGVDGYTF.

A word on this clone: The junction differs from germline at one of its ends, possibly a read error. The rearrangement joins TRBV7-9 to TRBJ1-5; a possible D gene is TRBD1 (5 bases). The germline V gene encodes CDR1 SEHNR and CDR2 FQNEAQ (reference sequence). CDR3 length: 15 residues. CDR3 DNA sequence: TGTGCCAGGAGCTTAGCGAGCACAGGTGATCAGCCCCTGCATTTT. Translated: CARSLASTGDQPLHF.

This clone has a count of ten or more. With a much larger clone just one base away, this may be a read error. V gene TRBV20-1 combines with J gene TRBJ2-7, with D perhaps TRBD1 or TRBD2 (7 bases each). This CDR3 region has 15 residues. Germline V gene data show CDR1 as DFQATT and CDR2 as SNEGSKA (reference sequence). V lost 0 bases and J lost 5, with 17 bases in between. For the CDR3, the DNA is TGCAGTGCTAGAGAGGGCGGGGAGGGGGCGGACGAGCAGTACTTC. This gives the protein CSAREGGEGADEQYF.

This clone was observed at least ten times. V gene TRBV7-9 combines with J gene TRBJ2-7; the D gene is possibly TRBD1 (6 bases). The V gene lost 4 bases and the J gene lost 3 bases, with 16 bases spanning the gap. CDR3 size: 15 residues. Germline CDR1 and CDR2: SEHNR and FQNEAQ (reference sequence). CDR3 amino acids: CASSSQSGVGYEQYF. Here the CDR3 DNA reads TGTGCCAGCAGCTCCCAATCAGGGGTAGGCTACGAGCAGTACTTC.

This clone came up many times. The V call is TRBV30, the J call TRBJ1-2; D is ambiguous. The CDR3 consists of 10 residues. V lost 4 bases, J lost 9 bases, and 9 bases lay in between. Germline CDR1 and CDR2: GTSNPN and SVGIG (reference sequence). CDR3: CAWKPGSYTF. CDR3 DNA: TGTGCCTGGAAGCCTGGGAGCTACACCTTC.

This rearrangement joins TRBV7-2 to TRBJ2-1; D perhaps matches TRBD2 (6 bases). The CDR3 contains 15 residues. Trimming left V 0 bases short and J 2 bases short, with 8 bases between. Germline assignment: CDR1 SGHTA and CDR2 FQGNSA. CDR3 sequence (DNA): TGTGCCAGCAGCTTAGCTAGCGGACCCTACAATGAGCAGTTCTTC. This sequence encodes CASSLASGPYNEQFF.

This clone was observed at least ten times. The same CDR3 arises from other DNA sequences in this sample as well. V gene TRBV11-2 combines with J gene TRBJ2-2; 8 bases line up with TRBD2. The CDR3 runs 16 residues. Looked up from germline, CDR1 is SGHAT and CDR2 is FQNNGV. V dropped 1 base and J dropped 5; count of bases not matched to a gene: 6. For the CDR3, the DNA is TGTGCCAGCAGCTTAGTTTCAGGCGGGAGGACCGGGGAGCTGTTTTTT. Its protein is CASSLVSGGRTGELFF.